Each of the 11 T cell receptor beta chains below was sequenced from the same sample in a study of regulatory T cells in long-lasting Graves disease (dated by TCRdb to the early 2020s). The method behind the library was multiplex PCR. These reads were obtained on an Illumina HiSeq 4000. To build TCR beta libraries, CDR3 regions were amplified by Arm-PCR using iRepertoire HTBI primers. Using fastp at Q25 and MiXCR, TCRdb reprocessed the public reads and kept productive beta chains. Each record represents a unique CDR3 protein, reported with the most common genes and DNA among its rows. The sample includes 680,000 or so distinct CDR3 sequences, with under 20% observed a single time. Clones ranked in the top ten supply about 20% of the sample. The time point tag for this specimen amounts to: newly diagnosed GD, antithyroid drugs for less than 3 months. For both TCR sequencing and RNA sequencing, RNA was extracted from PBMCs using TRIzol.

The sample was also linked to a second study, of T cells in Graves' hyperthyroidism and ophthalmopathy.

Sample: peripheral blood mononuclear cells (PBMCs), taken at new diagnosis, from a patient treated with antithyroid drugs. The source is a woman aged 25 to 39 with Graves disease. Donor details come from another sample of the same person, matched by shared clones.

Of note for this clonotype: A much bigger clone sits one base away, suggesting this may be a read error. The conserved final phenylalanine or tryptophan is absent from the CDR3, which likely points to a read error. This chain uses TRBV28 with TRBJ1-4; the D gene is possibly TRBD1 (5 bases). The length of the CDR3 is 16 residues. Germline CDR1 reads MDHEN; CDR2 reads SYDVKM. V was shortened by 5 bases and J by 0 bases, with 13 bases between the two germline ends. The CDR3 nucleotides are TGTGCCAGCAGTCTGGACGGGGCTGCAACTAATGAAAAACTGTTTCTT. The encoded protein is CASSLDGAATNEKLFL.

V usage is TRBV6-1 and J usage is TRBJ1-6; D unresolved. Trimming cost V 4 bases and J 6 bases, with 13 bases left between them. Germline V gives CDR1 MNHNS, CDR2 SASEGT. The CDR3 is 15 amino acids. CDR3 sequence reads: CASSGRQITNSPLHF. CDR3 sequence (DNA): TGTGCCAGCAGTGGTCGTCAGATCACTAATTCACCCCTCCACTTT.

A single count supports this clonotype. One end of the junction is discordant with germline, which a read error may explain. The chain couples TRBV7-2 to TRBJ2-3, with a possible D match to TRBD2 (6 bases). This CDR3 is built from 15 residues. Germline V gene data show CDR1 as SGHTA and CDR2 as FQGNSA. Written as DNA, the CDR3 is TGTGCCAGCAGCCCTGTGGCGGGGTATACAGATACGCGGTATTTT. This sequence encodes CASSPVAGYTDTRYF.

The chain couples TRBV20-1 to TRBJ2-5, with 7 bases aligning to TRBD2. Germline V lookup: CDR1 DFQATT, CDR2 SNEGSKA (reference sequence). The CDR3 length is 14 residues. The CDR3 reads CRGQTSALQETQYF. CDR3 nucleotides: TGCAGGGGGCAAACTAGCGCCCTCCAAGAGACCCAGTACTTC.

There are many counts of this clonotype. The chain combines TRBV24-1 with TRBJ1-2; 9 bases line up with TRBD1. Germline CDR1 reads KGHDR; CDR2 reads SFDVKD. Trimming took 4 bases from V and 2 from J; bases not matched to a gene: 1. CDR3 length: 14 residues. The CDR3 reads CATSEGTGNYGYTF. The CDR3 DNA sequence: TGTGCCACCAGTGAAGGGACAGGGAACTATGGCTACACCTTC.

This clonotype came up many times. This sequence joins TRBV2 and TRBJ2-2; the D gene could be TRBD1 or TRBD2 (5 bases each). V dropped 2 bases and J dropped 6 bases, with 7 bases sitting between them. The CDR3 has 13 amino acids. Germline lookup yields CDR1 SNHLY and CDR2 FYNNEI. This chain's CDR3 is CASSEWGSGELFF. CDR3 bases: TGTGCCAGCAGTGAATGGGGGTCCGGGGAGCTGTTTTTT.

V and J are TRBV19 and TRBJ2-5; D may be TRBD1 or TRBD2 (6 bases each). Per germline, CDR1 LNHDA and CDR2 SQIVND (reference sequence). The CDR3 runs to 14 residues. The V end lost 3 bases, the J end lost 7 bases, and 15 bases lay between the germline ends. This CDR3 is CASSMGGEVATQYF. CDR3 sequence (DNA): TGTGCCAGTAGTATGGGGGGCGAGGTGGCGACCCAGTACTTC. Looking up the rest from reference TRBV19 and TRBJ2-5 gives the full variable domain: DGGITQSPKYLFRKEGQNVTLSCEQNLNHDAMYWYRQDPGQGLRLIYYSQIVNDFQKGDIAEGYSVSREKKESFPLTVTSAQKNPTAFYLCASSMGGEVATQYFGPGTRLLVL.

This clonotype was recorded a few times. The chain combines TRBV27 with TRBJ2-7; TRBD2 aligns across 7 bases. J gave up 1 base and V 6 bases, and 9 bases lay outside the gene matches. CDR1 and CDR2 (germline): MNHEY, SMNVEV (reference sequence). This CDR3 has 15 amino acids. The CDR3 is CASRDSGSGSYEQYF. In DNA, the CDR3 is TGTGCCAGCAGAGATAGCGGTAGCGGGTCCTACGAGCAGTACTTC.

The rearrangement joins TRBV5-6 to TRBJ1-5; the match to TRBD1 covers 8 bases. CDR1 and CDR2 (germline): SGHDT, YYEEEE. Trimming at V came to 2 bases and at J to 4 bases, leaving 11 bases not matched to a gene. The CDR3 runs 17 residues. CDR3 in amino acids: CASSFYRHRGSNQPQHF. In DNA form, the CDR3 reads TGTGCCAGCAGCTTTTATCGGCACAGGGGGTCAAATCAGCCCCAGCATTTT.

This clonotype was recorded at least ten times. The genes are TRBV7-2 and TRBJ2-7; TRBD1 might be the D (5 bases). Germline V gene lookup returns CDR1 SGHTA and CDR2 FQGNSA. CDR3 length: 16 residues. Trimming took off 5 bases at V and 6 bases at J, with 23 bases between the two ends. The CDR3 region is CASSPRRDSLPGEQYF. The DNA for the CDR3 is TGTGCCAGCAGCCCCCGCCGTGACAGTCTACCCGGCGAGCAGTACTTC.

This chain connects TRBV28 to TRBJ2-1; 7 positions agree with TRBD2. From germline, CDR1 is MDHEN and CDR2 SYDVKM. The CDR3 extends over 14 amino acids. Losses at the gene ends were 7 bases for V and 8 bases for J; bases not matched to a gene: 11. The CDR3 DNA reads TGTGCCAGCACCTTTGGCGGGAGTATCGATGAGCAGTTCTTC. It yields the protein CASTFGGSIDEQFF.